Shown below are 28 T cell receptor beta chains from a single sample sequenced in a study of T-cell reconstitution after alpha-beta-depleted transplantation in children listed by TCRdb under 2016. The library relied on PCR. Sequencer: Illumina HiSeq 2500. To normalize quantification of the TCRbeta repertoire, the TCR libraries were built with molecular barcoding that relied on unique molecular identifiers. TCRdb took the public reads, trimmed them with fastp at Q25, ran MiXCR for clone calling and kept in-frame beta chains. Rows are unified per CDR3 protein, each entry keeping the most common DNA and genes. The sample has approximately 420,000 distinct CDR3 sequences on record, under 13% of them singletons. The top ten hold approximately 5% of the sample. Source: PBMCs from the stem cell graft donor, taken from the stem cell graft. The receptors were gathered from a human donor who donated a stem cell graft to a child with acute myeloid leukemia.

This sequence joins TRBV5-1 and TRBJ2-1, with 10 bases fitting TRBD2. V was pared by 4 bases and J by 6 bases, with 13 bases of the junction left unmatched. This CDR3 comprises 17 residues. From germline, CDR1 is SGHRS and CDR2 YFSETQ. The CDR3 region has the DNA TGCGCCAGCAGCATTCTAGCGGGAGAGGGTCCAGGCAATGAGCAGTTCTTC. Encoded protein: CASSILAGEGPGNEQFF.

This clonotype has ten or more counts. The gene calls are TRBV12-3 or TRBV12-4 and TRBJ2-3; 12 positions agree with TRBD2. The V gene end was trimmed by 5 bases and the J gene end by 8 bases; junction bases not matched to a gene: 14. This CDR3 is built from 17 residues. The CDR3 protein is CASSPPSLAGGRLTQYF. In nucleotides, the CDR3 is TGTGCCAGCAGTCCGCCGAGTCTAGCGGGAGGGCGGCTTACGCAGTATTTT.

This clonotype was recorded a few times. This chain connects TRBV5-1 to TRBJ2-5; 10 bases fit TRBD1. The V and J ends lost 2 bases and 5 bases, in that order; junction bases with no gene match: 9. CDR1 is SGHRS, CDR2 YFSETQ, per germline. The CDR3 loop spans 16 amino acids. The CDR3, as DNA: TGCGCCAGCAGCTTACGACAGGGGGCGCCTAGCGAGACCCAGTACTTC. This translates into CASSLRQGAPSETQYF.

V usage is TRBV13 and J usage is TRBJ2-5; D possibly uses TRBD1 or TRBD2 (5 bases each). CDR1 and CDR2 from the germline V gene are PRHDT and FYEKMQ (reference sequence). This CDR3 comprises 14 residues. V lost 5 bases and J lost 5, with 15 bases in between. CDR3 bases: TGTGCCAGCAGCCACGACGGATGGGGGGAGACCCAGTACTTC. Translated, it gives CASSHDGWGETQYF.

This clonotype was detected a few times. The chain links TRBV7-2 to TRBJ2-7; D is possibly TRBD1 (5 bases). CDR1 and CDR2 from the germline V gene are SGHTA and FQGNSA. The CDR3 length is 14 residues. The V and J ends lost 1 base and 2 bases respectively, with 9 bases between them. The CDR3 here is CASSLDAGTYEQYV. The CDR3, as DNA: TGTGCCAGCAGCTTAGACGCAGGGACCTACGAGCAGTACGTC.

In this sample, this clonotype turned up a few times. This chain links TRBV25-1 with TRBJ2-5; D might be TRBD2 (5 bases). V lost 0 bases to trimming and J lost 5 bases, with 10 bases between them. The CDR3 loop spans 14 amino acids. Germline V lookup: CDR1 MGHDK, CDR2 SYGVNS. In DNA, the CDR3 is TGTGCCAGCAGTGAATACTTTGGCGGGGAGACCCAGTACTTC. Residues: CASSEYFGGETQYF. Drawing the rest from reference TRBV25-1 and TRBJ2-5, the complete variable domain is EADIYQTPRYLVIGTGKKITLECSQTMGHDKMYWYQQDPGMELHLIHYSYGVNSTEKGDLSSESTVSRIRTEHFPLTLESARPSHTSQYLCASSEYFGGETQYFGPGTRLLVL.

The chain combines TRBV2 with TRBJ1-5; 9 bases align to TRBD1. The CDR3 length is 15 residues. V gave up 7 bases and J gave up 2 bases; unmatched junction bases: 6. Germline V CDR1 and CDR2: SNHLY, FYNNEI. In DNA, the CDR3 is TGTGCCAGCACCCGGACAGGGGTCGGCAATCAGCCCCAGCATTTT. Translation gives CASTRTGVGNQPQHF.

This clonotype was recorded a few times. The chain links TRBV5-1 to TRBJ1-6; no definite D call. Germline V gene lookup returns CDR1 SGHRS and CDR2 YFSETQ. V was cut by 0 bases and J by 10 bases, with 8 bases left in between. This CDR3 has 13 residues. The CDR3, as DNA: TGCGCCAGCAGCTTGGAGAGAGAGTCACCCCTCCACTTT. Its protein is CASSLERESPLHF.

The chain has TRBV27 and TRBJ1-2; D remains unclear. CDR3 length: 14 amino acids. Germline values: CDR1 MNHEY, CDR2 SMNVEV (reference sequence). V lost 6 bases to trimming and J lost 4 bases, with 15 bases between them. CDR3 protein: CASSRHSYFYGYTF. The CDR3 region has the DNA TGTGCCAGCAGCAGGCACAGCTATTTCTATGGCTACACCTTC.

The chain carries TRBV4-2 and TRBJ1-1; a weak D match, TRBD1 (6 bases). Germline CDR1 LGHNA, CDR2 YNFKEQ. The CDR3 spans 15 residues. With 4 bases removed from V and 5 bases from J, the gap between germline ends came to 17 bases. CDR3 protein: CASSPLTGGGTEAFF. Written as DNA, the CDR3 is TGTGCCAGCAGCCCTTTGACCGGAGGGGGTACTGAAGCTTTCTTT.

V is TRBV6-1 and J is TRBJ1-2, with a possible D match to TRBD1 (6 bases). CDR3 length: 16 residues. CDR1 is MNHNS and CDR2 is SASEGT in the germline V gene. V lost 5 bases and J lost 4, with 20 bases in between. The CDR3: CASSPYSQGTSYGYTF. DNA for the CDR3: TGTGCCAGCAGTCCATACTCACAGGGAACGAGCTATGGCTACACCTTC.

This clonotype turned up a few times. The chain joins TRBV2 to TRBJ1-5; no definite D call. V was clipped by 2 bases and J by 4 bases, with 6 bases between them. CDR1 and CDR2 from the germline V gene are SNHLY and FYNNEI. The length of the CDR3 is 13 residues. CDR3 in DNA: TGTGCCAGCAGTGAAAGAGAAAATCAGCCCCAGCATTTT. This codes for CASSERENQPQHF.

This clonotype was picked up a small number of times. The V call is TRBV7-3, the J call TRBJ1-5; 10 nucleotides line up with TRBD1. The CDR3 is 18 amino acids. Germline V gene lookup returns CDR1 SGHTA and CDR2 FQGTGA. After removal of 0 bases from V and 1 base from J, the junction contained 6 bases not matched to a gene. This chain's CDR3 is CASSLTGTGVRSNQPQHF. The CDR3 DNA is TGTGCCAGCAGCTTAACAGGGACAGGGGTTAGAAGCAATCAGCCCCAGCATTTT.

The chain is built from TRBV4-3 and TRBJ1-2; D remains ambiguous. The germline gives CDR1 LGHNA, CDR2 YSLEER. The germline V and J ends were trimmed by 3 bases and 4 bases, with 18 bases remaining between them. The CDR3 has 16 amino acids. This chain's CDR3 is CASSQSDWSPFYGYTF. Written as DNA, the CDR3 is TGCGCCAGCAGCCAGTCCGACTGGTCTCCCTTCTATGGCTACACCTTC.

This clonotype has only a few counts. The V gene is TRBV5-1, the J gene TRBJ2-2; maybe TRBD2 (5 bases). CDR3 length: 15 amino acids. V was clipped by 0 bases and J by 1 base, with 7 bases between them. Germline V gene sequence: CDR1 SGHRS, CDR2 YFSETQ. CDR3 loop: CASSLAGKNTGELFF. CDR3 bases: TGCGCCAGCAGCTTGGCCGGGAAGAACACCGGGGAGCTGTTTTTT.

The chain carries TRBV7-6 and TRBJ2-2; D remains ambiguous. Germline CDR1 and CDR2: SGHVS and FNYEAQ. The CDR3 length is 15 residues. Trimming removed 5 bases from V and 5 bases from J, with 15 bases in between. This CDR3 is CASSEDQLWTGELFF. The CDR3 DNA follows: TGTGCCAGCAGCGAAGACCAACTGTGGACCGGGGAGCTGTTTTTT.

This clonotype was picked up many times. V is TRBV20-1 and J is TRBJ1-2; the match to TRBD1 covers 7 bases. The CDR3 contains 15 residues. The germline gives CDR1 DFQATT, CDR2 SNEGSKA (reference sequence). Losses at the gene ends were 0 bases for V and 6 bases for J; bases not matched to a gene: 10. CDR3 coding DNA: TGCAGTGCTAGAGATATAACAGGGGCGGTGCATGGCTACACCTTC. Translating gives CSARDITGAVHGYTF.

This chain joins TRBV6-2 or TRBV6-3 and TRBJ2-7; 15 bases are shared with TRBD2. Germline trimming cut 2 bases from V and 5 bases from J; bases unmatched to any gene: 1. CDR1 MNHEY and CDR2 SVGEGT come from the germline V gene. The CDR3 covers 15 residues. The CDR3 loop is CASSYGTSGRNEQYF. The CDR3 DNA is TGTGCCAGCAGTTACGGGACTAGCGGGAGGAACGAGCAGTACTTC.

The CDR3 bases are TGTGCCAGCAGCCAATCGGTCACCTCGCCCCAGCATTTT. It yields the protein CASSQSVTSPQHF. The J gene is TRBJ1-5, the V gene TRBV14, with unresolved D. The CDR3 runs 13 residues. Trimming stripped 2 bases from V and 9 bases from J, with 11 bases between. Germline V gene sequence: CDR1 SGHDN, CDR2 FVKESK.

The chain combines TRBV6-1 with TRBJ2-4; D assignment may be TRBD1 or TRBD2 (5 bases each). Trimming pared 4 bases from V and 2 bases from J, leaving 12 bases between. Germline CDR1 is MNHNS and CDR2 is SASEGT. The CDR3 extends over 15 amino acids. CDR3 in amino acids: CASSVGDATKNIQYF. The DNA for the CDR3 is TGTGCCAGCAGTGTAGGGGACGCAACCAAAAACATTCAGTACTTC.

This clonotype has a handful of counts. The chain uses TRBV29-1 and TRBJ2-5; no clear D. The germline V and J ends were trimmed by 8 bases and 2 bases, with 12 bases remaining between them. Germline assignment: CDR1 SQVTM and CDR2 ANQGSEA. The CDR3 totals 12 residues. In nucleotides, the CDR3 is TGCAGCTCTTTGGCTGGTCAAGAGACCCAGTACTTC. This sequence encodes CSSLAGQETQYF.

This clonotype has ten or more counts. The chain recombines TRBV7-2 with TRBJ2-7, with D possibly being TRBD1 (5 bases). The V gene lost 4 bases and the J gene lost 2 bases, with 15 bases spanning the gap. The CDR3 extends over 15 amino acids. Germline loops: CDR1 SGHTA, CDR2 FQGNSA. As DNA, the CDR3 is TGTGCCAGCAGCTACACCAGGGCCGGCGCCTACGAGCAGTACGTC. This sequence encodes CASSYTRAGAYEQYV.

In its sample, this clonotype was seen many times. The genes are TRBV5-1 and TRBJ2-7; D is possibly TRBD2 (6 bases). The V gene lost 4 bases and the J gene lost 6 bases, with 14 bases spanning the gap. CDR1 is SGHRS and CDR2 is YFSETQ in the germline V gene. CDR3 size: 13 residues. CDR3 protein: CASSPLGRPEQYF. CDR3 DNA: TGCGCCAGCAGCCCCCTGGGGAGGCCCGAGCAGTACTTC. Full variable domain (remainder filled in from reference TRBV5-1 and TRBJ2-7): KAGVTQTPRYLIKTRGQQVTLSCSPISGHRSVSWYQQTPGQGLQFLFEYFSETQRNKGNFPGRFSGRQFSNSRSEMNVSTLELGDSALYLCASSPLGRPEQYFGPGTRLTVT.

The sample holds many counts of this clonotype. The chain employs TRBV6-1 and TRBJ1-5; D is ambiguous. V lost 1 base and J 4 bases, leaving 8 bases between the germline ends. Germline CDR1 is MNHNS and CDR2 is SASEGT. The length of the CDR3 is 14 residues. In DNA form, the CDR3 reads TGTGCCAGCAGTGAAGGGGTAGAGAATCAGCCCCAGCATTTT. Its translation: CASSEGVENQPQHF.

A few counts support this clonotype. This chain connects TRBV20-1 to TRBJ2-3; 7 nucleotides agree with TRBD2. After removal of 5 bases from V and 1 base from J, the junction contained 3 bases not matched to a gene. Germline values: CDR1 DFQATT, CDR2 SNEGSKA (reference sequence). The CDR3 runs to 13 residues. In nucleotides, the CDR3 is TGCAGTGCTCTCACTAGCGGCACAGATACGCAGTATTTT. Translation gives CSALTSGTDTQYF.

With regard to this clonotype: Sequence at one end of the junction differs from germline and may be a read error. The CDR3 spells CASSLQEATNEKLFF. The CDR3 bases are TGCGCCAGCAGCTTGCAGGAAGCAACAAATGAAAAACTGTTTTTT. V usage is TRBV5-1 and J usage is TRBJ1-4; D unresolved. The germline CDR1 and CDR2 sequences are SGHRS and YFSETQ. The CDR3 contains 15 residues.

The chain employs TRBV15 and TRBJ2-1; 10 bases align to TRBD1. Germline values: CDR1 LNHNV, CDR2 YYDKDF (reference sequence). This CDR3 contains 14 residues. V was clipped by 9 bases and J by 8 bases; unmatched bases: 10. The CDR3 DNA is TGTGCCACGCGGGACAGGGGCCTACTAGATGAGCAGTTCTTC. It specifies CATRDRGLLDEQFF.

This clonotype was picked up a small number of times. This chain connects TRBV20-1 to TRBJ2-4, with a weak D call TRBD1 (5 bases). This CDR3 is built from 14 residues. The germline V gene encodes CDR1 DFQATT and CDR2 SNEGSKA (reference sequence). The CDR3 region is CSYESQGKENIQYF. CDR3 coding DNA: TGCAGCTATGAATCCCAGGGAAAAGAAAACATTCAGTACTTC.